This T cell receptor beta chain comes out of a study of blood T cells in healthy people across ages. A second PCR of roughly 7 to 11 cycles used a sample-barcoded 5' primer and a J-beta primer mix. One entry per CDR3 protein, called by TCRdb with MiXCR from the 5' RACE reads. The sample carries some 1.7 million distinct CDR3 sequences, over 25% recorded once. The V end was cut by 5 bases, the J end by 0 bases, with 14 bases between. The CDR3 contains 16 residues. Germline CDR1 SSHAT, CDR2 FNYEAQ (reference sequence). The table lists this clonotype with many counts. The sequenced material came from blood. The receptor's source is a woman aged 25 to 39 in good health. The chain combines TRBV7-7 with TRBJ2-1; either TRBD1 or TRBD2 may fit D (5 bases each). CDR3 coding DNA: TGTGCCAGCAGCCCCACGGCAGGGAGCTCCTACAATGAGCAGTTCTTC. The encoded protein is CASSPTAGSSYNEQFF. The variable domain in full, completed from reference TRBV7-7 and TRBJ2-1, reads GAGVSQSPRYKVTKRGQDVTLRCDPISSHATLYWYQQALGQGPEFLTYFNYEAQPDKSGLPSDRFSAERPEGSISTLTIQRTEQRDSAMYRCASSPTAGSSYNEQFFGPGTRLTVL.